This T cell receptor beta chain was recorded in a study of cytomegalovirus exposure and HLA in healthy donors. This clone was counted once. Its antigen is not identified. CDR1 is MNHEY, CDR2 SMNVEV, per germline (reference sequence). The CDR3 totals 15 residues. Trimming took 2 bases from V and 0 from J, leaving 9 bases between them. Broader study findings: In vitro assays verified that three CMV-associated chains recognized CMV antigens specifically.

The donors gave bone marrow, and they were healthy. Use of 60 Vbeta and 13 Jbeta primers characterized the PCR. Assay used: immunoSEQ multiplex PCR; TCRdb lists only in-frame clones, some missing. This sample yields about 150,000 clones, of which about 85% are seen a single time; 1% belongs to the top ten. This chain connects TRBV27 to TRBJ2-3; the D gene is possibly TRBD2 (5 bases). The TCR originated in a boy aged 2 to 10 in good health and CMV-seronegative. The sample consisted of PBMCs. The CDR3 DNA sequence: TGTGCCAGCAGTTTAGCACGGACTAGCACAGATACGCAGTATTTT. As protein: CASSLARTSTDTQYF.